This is a list of T cell receptor beta chains from one sample in a study of shared clonotypes between healthy human individuals. The repertoire was sequenced with immunoSEQ multiplex PCR; TCRdb's copy has only in-frame clones and lacks some. The sample contains 400,000 to 500,000 clones, less than 80% of which appear only once. Material: PBMCs. These receptors were collected from a woman between 40 and 50 years old in good health. Some clones in this sample may be carry-over from other donors' samples. The CDR3 runs from the conserved cysteine through the conserved F or W. D genes are given only for firm matches. Not all rows give a size; the values are once, few, many and, for expanded clones, a class.

d_call	clone_size	v_call	j_call	cdr3_aa	cdr3_nt
-	few	TRBV30	TRBJ1-1	CAWSRQVNTEAFF	TGTGCCTGGAGTAGACAAGTGAACACTGAAGCTTTCTTT
TRBD1	-	TRBV10-3	TRBJ1-4	CAISEYRGRDEKLFF	TGTGCCATCAGTGAATACAGGGGGCGTGATGAAAAACTGTTTTTT
-	-	TRBV30	TRBJ2-3	CAWSVARDTQYF	TGTGCCTGGAGTGTAGCCCGAGATACGCAGTATTTT
TRBD2	-	TRBV5-1	TRBJ2-3	CASSLGLAGEWDTQYF	TGCGCCAGCAGCTTAGGACTAGCGGGAGAGTGGGATACGCAGTATTTT
-	-	TRBV6-1	TRBJ2-7	CASRLNSYEQYF	TGTGCCAGCCGACTGAATTCCTACGAGCAGTACTTC
-	-	TRBV5-1	TRBJ2-2	CASSFTAGQGTGELFF	TGCGCCAGCAGCTTCACAGCAGGCCAGGGTACCGGGGAGCTGTTTTTT
-	-	TRBV27	TRBJ1-1	CASSFSQWGNTEAFF	TGTGCCAGCAGTTTTTCCCAGTGGGGGAACACTGAAGCTTTCTTT
TRBD1	-	TRBV9	TRBJ1-4	CASSVVQGRNEKLFF	TGTGCCAGCAGCGTAGTACAGGGGCGTAATGAAAAACTGTTTTTT
-	-	TRBV25-1	TRBJ1-1	CASSVPGLDLPNTEAFF	TGTGCCAGCAGTGTACCGGGATTAGATCTCCCTAACACTGAAGCTTTCTTT
TRBD1	few	TRBV28	TRBJ1-1	CASSITGVNTEAFF	TGTGCCAGCAGTATTACAGGGGTGAACACTGAAGCTTTCTTT
-	-	TRBV2	TRBJ2-1	CASRDRPSLNEQFF	TGTGCCAGCAGGGACCGTCCTAGTTTGAATGAGCAGTTCTTC
-	once	TRBV30	TRBJ1-5	CAWSPEGGNQPQHF	TGTGCCTGGAGTCCCGAGGGGGGCAATCAGCCCCAGCATTTT
-	-	TRBV27	TRBJ2-2	CASSFFEGQDHTGELFF	TGTGCCAGCAGTTTCTTTGAGGGGCAGGACCACACCGGGGAGCTGTTTTTT
TRBD2	-	TRBV9	TRBJ2-1	CASSVGASGMNEQFF	TGTGCCAGCAGCGTAGGGGCTAGCGGGATGAATGAGCAGTTCTTC
-	-	TRBV30	TRBJ2-7	CAFSRASWGHEQYF	TGTGCCTTCTCCCGGGCCAGTTGGGGCCACGAGCAGTACTTC
-	-	TRBV6-6	TRBJ1-1	CASSYDVTEAFF	TGTGCCAGCAGTTACGATGTTACTGAAGCTTTCTTT
TRBD1	many	TRBV30	TRBJ2-1	CAWSVRFGTGVFF	TGTGCCTGGAGTGTACGATTCGGGACAGGAGTTTTCTTC
TRBD2	few	TRBV15	TRBJ2-5	CATSRRLAQETQYF	TGTGCCACCAGCCGCCGACTAGCCCAAGAGACCCAGTACTTC
-	few	TRBV6-6	TRBJ2-1	CASSYSRNNEQFF	TGTGCCAGCAGTTATTCACGCAACAATGAGCAGTTCTTC
-	-	TRBV30	TRBJ2-1	CAWSVQSGFEQFF	TGTGCCTGGAGTGTACAGAGCGGGTTTGAGCAGTTCTTC
-	-	TRBV7-8	TRBJ1-1	CASSSSGAEAFF	TGTGCCAGCAGCTCAAGTGGGGCTGAAGCTTTCTTT
TRBD1	-	TRBV7-8	TRBJ2-3	CASSYGQGAGTDTQYF	TGTGCCAGCAGCTACGGACAGGGGGCAGGCACAGATACGCAGTATTTT
-	few	TRBV21-1	TRBJ1-5	CASREKETGGHQPQHF	TGTGCCAGCAGAGAAAAGGAGACAGGGGGGCACCAGCCCCAGCATTTT
-	-	TRBV14	TRBJ2-7	CASSLQPYEQYF	TGTGCCAGCAGCCTACAGCCCTACGAGCAGTACTTC
-	-	TRBV28	TRBJ1-3	CASSLLGGWRGNTIYF	TGTGCCAGCAGTTTATTAGGCGGTTGGCGGGGAAACACCATATATTTT
-	-	TRBV25-1	TRBJ2-5	CASSAGQIFQETQYF	TGTGCCAGCAGCGCGGGGCAGATTTTCCAAGAGACCCAGTACTTC
TRBD1	-	TRBV4-1	TRBJ1-3	CASSQDRFSGNTIYF	TGCGCCAGCAGCCAGGACAGGTTCTCTGGAAACACCATATATTTT
-	many	TRBV28	TRBJ2-5	CASTRTQETQYF	TGTGCCAGCACCCGGACCCAAGAGACCCAGTACTTC
-	-	TRBV28	TRBJ1-4	CASSLMGNSEKLFF	TGTGCCAGCAGTTTAATGGGAAATTCCGAAAAACTGTTTTTT